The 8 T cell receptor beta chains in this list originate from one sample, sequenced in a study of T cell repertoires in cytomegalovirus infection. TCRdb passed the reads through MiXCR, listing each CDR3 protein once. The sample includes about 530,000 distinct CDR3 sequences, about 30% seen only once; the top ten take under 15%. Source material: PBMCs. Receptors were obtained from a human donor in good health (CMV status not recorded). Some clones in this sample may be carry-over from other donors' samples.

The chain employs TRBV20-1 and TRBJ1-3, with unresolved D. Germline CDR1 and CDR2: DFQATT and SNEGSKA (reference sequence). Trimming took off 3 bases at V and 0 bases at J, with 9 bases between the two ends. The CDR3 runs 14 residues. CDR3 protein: CSASGQLSGNTIYF. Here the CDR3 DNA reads TGCAGTGCTAGCGGTCAGCTCTCTGGAAACACCATATATTTT.

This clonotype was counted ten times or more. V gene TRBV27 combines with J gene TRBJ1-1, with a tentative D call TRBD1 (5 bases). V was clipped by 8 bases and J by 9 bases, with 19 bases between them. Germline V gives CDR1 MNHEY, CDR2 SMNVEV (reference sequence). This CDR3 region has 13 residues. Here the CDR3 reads CASLRRGFTKAFF. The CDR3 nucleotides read TGTGCCAGCCTTAGACGGGGGTTTACTAAAGCTTTCTTT.

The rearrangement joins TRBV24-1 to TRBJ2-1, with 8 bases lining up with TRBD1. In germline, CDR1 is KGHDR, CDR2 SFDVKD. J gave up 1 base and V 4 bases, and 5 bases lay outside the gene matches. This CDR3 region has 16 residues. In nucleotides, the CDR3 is TGTGCCACCAGTGACCCGGGGACAGGTTCCTACAATGAGCAGTTCTTC. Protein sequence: CATSDPGTGSYNEQFF.

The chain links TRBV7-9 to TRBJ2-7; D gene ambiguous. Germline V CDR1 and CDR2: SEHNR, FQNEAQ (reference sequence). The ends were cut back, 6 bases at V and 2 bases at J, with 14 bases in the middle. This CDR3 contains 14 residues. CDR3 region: CASSPSSETYEQYV. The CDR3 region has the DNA TGTGCCAGCAGTCCCAGTTCGGAGACCTACGAGCAGTACGTC.

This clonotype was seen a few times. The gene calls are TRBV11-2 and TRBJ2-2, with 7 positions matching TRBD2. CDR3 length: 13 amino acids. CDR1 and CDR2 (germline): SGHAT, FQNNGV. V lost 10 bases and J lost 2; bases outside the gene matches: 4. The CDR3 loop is CATKAGNTGELFF. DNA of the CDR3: TGTGCCACCAAAGCGGGAAACACCGGGGAGCTGTTTTTT.

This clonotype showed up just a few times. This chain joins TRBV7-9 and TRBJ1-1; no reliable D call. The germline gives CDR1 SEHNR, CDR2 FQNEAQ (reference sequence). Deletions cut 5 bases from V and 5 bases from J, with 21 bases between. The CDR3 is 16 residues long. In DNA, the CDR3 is TGTGCCAGCAGCATAGGCCCCAGAGTCCCTGGGACTGAAGCTTTCTTT. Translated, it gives CASSIGPRVPGTEAFF.

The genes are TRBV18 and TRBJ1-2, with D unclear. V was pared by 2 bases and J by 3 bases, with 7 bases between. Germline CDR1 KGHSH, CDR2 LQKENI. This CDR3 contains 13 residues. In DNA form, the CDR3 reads TGTGCCAGCTCACCATCGGCAGACTATGGCTACACCTTC. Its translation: CASSPSADYGYTF.

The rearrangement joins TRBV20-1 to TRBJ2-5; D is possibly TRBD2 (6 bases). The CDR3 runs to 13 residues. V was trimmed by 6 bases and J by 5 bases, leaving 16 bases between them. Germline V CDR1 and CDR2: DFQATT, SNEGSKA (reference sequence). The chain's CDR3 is CSAVPGTSETQYF. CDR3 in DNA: TGCAGTGCCGTCCCCGGGACTTCGGAGACCCAGTACTTC.